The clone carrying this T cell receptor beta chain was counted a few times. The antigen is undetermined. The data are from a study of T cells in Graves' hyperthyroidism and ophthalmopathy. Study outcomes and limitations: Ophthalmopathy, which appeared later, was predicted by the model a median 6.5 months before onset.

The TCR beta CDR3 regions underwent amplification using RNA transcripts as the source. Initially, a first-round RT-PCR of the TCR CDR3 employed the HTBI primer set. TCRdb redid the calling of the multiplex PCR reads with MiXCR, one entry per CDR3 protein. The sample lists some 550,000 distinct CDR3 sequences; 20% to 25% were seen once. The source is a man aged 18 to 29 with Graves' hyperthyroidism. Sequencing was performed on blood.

CDR3 coding DNA: TGTGCCAGCCAGAGAGCCCACGAGCAGTACTTC. Translation gives CASQRAHEQYF. The chain couples TRBV6-2 or TRBV6-3 to TRBJ2-7, with unresolved D. This CDR3 region has 11 residues. CDR1 and CDR2 from the germline V gene are MNHEY and SVGEGT. The V end lost 8 bases, the J end lost 5 bases, and 10 bases lay between the germline ends.